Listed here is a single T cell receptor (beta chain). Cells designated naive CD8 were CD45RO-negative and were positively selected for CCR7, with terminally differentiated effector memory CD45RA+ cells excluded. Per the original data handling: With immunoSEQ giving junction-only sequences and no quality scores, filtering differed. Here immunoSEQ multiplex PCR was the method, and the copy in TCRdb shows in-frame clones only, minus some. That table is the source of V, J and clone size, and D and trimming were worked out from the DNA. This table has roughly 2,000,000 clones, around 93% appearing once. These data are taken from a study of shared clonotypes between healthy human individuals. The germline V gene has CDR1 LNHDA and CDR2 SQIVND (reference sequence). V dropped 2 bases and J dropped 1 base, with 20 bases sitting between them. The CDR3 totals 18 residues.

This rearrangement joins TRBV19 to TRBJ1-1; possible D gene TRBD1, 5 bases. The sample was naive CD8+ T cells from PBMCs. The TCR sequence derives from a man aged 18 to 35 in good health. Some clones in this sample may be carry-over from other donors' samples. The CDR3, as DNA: TGTGCCAGTAGTATACCGGATGTCAGGGCGGAGGGGAACACTGAAGCTTTCTTT. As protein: CASSIPDVRAEGNTEAFF.